Below, 11 T cell receptor beta chains from the same sample are listed, as sequenced in a study of cytomegalovirus exposure and HLA in healthy donors. The method was immunoSEQ multiplex PCR; TCRdb's version includes in-frame clones alone and lacks a portion of them. This repertoire shows around 49,000 clones, around nine tenths found once; its top ten account for approximately 1.4%. Input material: PBMCs. The receptors were sampled from a man between 18 and 29 years old in good health and CMV-seronegative.

The chain couples TRBV9 to TRBJ2-5, with 7 bases lining up with TRBD2. Losses at the gene ends were 0 bases for V and 3 bases for J; bases not matched to a gene: 5. Germline lookup yields CDR1 SGDLS and CDR2 YYNGEE. The CDR3 is made up of 15 amino acids. This chain's CDR3 is CASSVGGGREETQYF. In DNA, the CDR3 is TGTGCCAGCAGCGTAGGGGGTGGGAGGGAAGAGACCCAGTACTTC.

Here the CDR3 DNA reads TGTGCCAGCAGCTTTCGAGCGGGAGGGCAGGGTGAGCAGTTCTTC. Protein product: CASSFRAGGQGEQFF. V gene TRBV7-2 combines with J gene TRBJ2-1; 10 positions match TRBD2. Trimming at V came to 3 bases and at J to 9 bases, leaving 8 bases not matched to a gene. The germline V gene has CDR1 SGHTA and CDR2 FQGNSA. This CDR3 has 15 residues.

This clone was detected only once. The chain carries TRBV11-3 and TRBJ1-1, with 7 bases matching TRBD1. Germline trimming cut 1 base from V and 2 bases from J; bases unmatched to any gene: 10. Germline V gene data show CDR1 as SGHNT and CDR2 as YENEEA. The CDR3 runs to 17 residues. This CDR3 reads CASSLALQDRLNTEAFF. The CDR3 region has the DNA TGTGCCAGCAGCTTAGCCCTCCAGGACAGGCTAAACACTGAAGCTTTCTTT.

The chain combines TRBV19 with TRBJ1-5, with a possible D match to TRBD1 (5 bases). Germline-derived CDR1 and CDR2 are LNHDA and SQIVND (reference sequence). The CDR3 loop spans 13 amino acids. The V end was cut by 3 bases, the J end by 7 bases, with 10 bases between. CDR3 bases: TGTGCCAGTAGTATCAAGGGGAAACAGCCCCAGCATTTT. Its protein is CASSIKGKQPQHF. Variable domain in full (rest from reference TRBV19 and TRBJ1-5): DGGITQSPKYLFRKEGQNVTLSCEQNLNHDAMYWYRQDPGQGLRLIYYSQIVNDFQKGDIAEGYSVSREKKESFPLTVTSAQKNPTAFYLCASSIKGKQPQHFGDGTRLSIL.

This rearrangement joins TRBV7-9 to TRBJ1-1; TRBD1 matches at 8 bases. The junction had 5 bases not matched to a gene; V was cut back by 5 bases and J by 0 bases. The length of the CDR3 is 15 residues. The germline gives CDR1 SEHNR, CDR2 FQNEAQ (reference sequence). In DNA, the CDR3 is TGTGCCAGCAGCCCCTGGACAGGGTTGAACACTGAAGCTTTCTTT. Translated, it gives CASSPWTGLNTEAFF. The whole variable domain, remainder taken from reference TRBV7-9 and TRBJ1-1, is DTGVSQNPRHKITKRGQNVTFRCDPISEHNRLYWYRQTLGQGPEFLTYFQNEAQLEKSRLLSDRFSAERPKGSFSTLEIQRTEQGDSAMYLCASSPWTGLNTEAFFGQGTRLTVV.

The chain employs TRBV7-8 and TRBJ1-1; weak D call: TRBD1 (5 bases). This CDR3 has 16 amino acids. V shed 4 bases and J shed 1 base, with 16 bases lying between them. Germline V gene data show CDR1 as SGHVS and CDR2 as FQNEAQ. In DNA form, the CDR3 reads TGTGCCAGCAGCTCCGGCAGGGTGAATACGAACACTGAAGCTTTCTTT. It translates to CASSSGRVNTNTEAFF.

This chain connects TRBV7-6 to TRBJ2-5; D gene uncertain. The CDR3 runs 15 residues. V lost 2 bases and J lost 5, with 15 bases in between. Germline lookup yields CDR1 SGHVS and CDR2 FNYEAQ. The CDR3 is CASSLNFMAGETQYF. CDR3 nucleotide sequence: TGTGCCAGCAGCTTAAACTTTATGGCCGGGGAGACCCAGTACTTC. The full variable domain, in which reference TRBV7-6 and TRBJ2-5 provide the parts outside the CDR3, is GAGVSQSPRYKVTKRGQDVALRCDPISGHVSLYWYRQALGQGPEFLTYFNYEAQQDKSGLPNDRFSAERPEGSISTLTIQRTEQRDSAMYRCASSLNFMAGETQYFGPGTRLLVL.

The rearrangement links TRBV27 to TRBJ2-7; 11 bases map to TRBD1. Unmatched junction bases numbered 10, after V lost 6 bases and J lost 6 bases. Germline CDR1 MNHEY, CDR2 SMNVEV (reference sequence). This CDR3 contains 15 residues. CDR3 sequence: CASRHNRDRGTEQYF. The CDR3 region has the DNA TGTGCCAGCAGACACAACCGGGACAGGGGGACCGAGCAGTACTTC.

The V gene is TRBV4-3, the J gene TRBJ2-2; maybe TRBD2 (6 bases). Germline assignment: CDR1 LGHNA and CDR2 YSLEER. This CDR3 region has 15 residues. Trimming stripped 2 bases from V and 6 bases from J, with 13 bases between. In DNA form, the CDR3 reads TGCGCCAGCAGCCAAACAACGGGAGCTCCCGGGGAGCTGTTTTTT. It codes for CASSQTTGAPGELFF.

V and J are TRBV5-4 and TRBJ2-2; D ambiguous. CDR1 and CDR2 (germline): SGHNT, YYREEE (reference sequence). The CDR3 runs to 13 residues. The ends were cut back, 0 bases at V and 5 bases at J, with 5 bases in the middle. The CDR3 DNA reads TGTGCCAGCAGCTTGGTCACTACCGGGGAGCTGTTTTTT. The encoded protein is CASSLVTTGELFF.

J is TRBJ1-2 and V is TRBV19, with a possible D match to TRBD1 (6 bases). The CDR3 runs 15 residues. Trimming removed 3 bases at V and 4 bases at J, with 15 bases between. CDR1 is LNHDA and CDR2 is SQIVND in the germline V gene (reference sequence). CDR3 nucleotide sequence: TGTGCCAGTAGTATGGGGGCAGGGACGCGCTATGGCTACACCTTC. Protein sequence: CASSMGAGTRYGYTF.